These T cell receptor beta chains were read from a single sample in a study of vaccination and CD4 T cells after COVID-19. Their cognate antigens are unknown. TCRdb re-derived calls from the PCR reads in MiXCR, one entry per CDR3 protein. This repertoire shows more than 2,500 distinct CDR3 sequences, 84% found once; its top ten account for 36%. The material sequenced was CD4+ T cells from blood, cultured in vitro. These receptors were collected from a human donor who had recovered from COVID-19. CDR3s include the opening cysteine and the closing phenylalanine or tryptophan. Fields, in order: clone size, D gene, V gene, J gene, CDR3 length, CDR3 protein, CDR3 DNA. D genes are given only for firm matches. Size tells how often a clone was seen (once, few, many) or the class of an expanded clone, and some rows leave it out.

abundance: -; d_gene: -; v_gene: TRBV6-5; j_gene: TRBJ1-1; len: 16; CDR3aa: CASSYPDSRGITEAFF; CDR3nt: TGTGCCAGCAGTTACCCGGACAGCCGAGGGATTACTGAAGCTTTCTTT
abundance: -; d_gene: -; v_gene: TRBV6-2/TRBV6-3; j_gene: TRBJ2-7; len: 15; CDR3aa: CASSYSWGVTYEQYF; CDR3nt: TGTGCCAGCAGTTACTCGTGGGGGGTGACCTACGAGCAGTACTTC
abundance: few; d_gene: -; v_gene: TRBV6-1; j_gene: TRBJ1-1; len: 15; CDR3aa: CASSPGGLRRTEAFF; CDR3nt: TGTGCCAGCAGCCCCGGGGGGCTCCGGAGGACTGAAGCTTTCTTT
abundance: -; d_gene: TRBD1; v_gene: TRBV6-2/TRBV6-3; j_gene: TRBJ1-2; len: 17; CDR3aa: CASSYTTGGGRNYGYTF; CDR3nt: TGTGCCAGCAGTTACACTACAGGGGGAGGACGGAACTATGGCTACACCTTC
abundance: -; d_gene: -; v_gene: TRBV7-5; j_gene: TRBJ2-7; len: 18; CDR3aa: CISVPEAWRDSSSYEQYF; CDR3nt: -
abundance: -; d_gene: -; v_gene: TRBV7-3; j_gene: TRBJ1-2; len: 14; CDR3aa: CASSSTNGRDGYTF; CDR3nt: TGTGCCAGCAGCTCGACTAACGGACGGGATGGCTACACCTTC
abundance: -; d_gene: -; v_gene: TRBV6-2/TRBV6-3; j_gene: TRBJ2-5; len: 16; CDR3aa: CASCLPWGSPRETQYF; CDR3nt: TGTGCCAGCTGCCTCCCATGGGGCTCCCCCCGGGAGACCCAGTACTTC
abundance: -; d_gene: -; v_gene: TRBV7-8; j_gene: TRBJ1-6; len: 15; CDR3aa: CASSLGPGPNSPLHF; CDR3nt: TGTGCCAGCAGCTTAGGACCGGGCCCAAATTCACCCCTCCACTTT
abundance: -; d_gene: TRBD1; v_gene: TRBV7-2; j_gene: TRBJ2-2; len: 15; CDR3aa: CASSPRQGATGELFF; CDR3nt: TGTGCCAGCAGCCCTCGACAGGGGGCGACCGGGGAGCTGTTTTTT
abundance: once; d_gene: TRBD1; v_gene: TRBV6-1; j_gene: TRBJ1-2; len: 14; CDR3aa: CASSAGQGNYGYTF; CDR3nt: TGTGCCAGCAGTGCGGGACAGGGTAACTATGGCTACACCTTC
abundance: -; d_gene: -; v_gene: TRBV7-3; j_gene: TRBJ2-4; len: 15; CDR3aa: CASSLIGAGKNIQYF; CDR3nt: TGTGCCAGCAGCTTAATTGGGGCTGGCAAAAACATTCAGTACTTC
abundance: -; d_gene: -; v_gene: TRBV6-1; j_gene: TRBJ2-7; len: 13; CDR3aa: CATDMTRRSEQYF; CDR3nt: TGTGCCACCGATATGACTCGGAGGTCCGAGCAGTACTTC
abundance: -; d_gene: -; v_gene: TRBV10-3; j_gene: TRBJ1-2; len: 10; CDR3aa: CAIGGRGYTF; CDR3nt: TGTGCCATCGGGGGGCGAGGCTACACCTTC
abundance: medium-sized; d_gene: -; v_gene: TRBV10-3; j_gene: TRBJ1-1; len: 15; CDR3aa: CAISEWGGGNTEAFF; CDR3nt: TGTGCCATCAGTGAGTGGGGGGGGGGGAACACTGAAGCTTTCTTT
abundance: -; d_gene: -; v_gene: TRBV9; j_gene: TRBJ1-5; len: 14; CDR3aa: CASSVDGAGQPQHF; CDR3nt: TGTGCCAGCAGCGTAGATGGGGCTGGTCAGCCCCAGCATTTT
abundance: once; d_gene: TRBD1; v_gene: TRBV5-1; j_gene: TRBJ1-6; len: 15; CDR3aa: CASRDPTGGNSPLHF; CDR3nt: TGCGCCTCACGAGATCCTACAGGGGGCAATTCACCCCTCCACTTT
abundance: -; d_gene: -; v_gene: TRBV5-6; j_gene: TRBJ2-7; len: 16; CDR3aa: CASTAQGIWGTYEQYF; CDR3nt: TGTGCCAGCACCGCCCAAGGGATTTGGGGGACCTACGAGCAGTACTTC
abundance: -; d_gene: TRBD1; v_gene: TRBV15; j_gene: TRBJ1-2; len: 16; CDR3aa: CATSREKGTGSGGYTF; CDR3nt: TGTGCCACCAGCAGAGAAAAGGGGACAGGGTCTGGTGGCTACACCTTC
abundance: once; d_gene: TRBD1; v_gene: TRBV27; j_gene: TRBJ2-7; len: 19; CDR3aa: CASSRAGTGITRGGKEQYF; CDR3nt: TGTGCCAGCAGTCGGGCCGGGACAGGGATTACACGAGGAGGAAAGGAACAGTACTTC
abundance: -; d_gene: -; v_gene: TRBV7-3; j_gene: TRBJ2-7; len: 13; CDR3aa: CASSLGPIYEQYF; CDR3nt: TGTGCCAGCAGCTTAGGGCCCATTTACGAGCAGTACTTC
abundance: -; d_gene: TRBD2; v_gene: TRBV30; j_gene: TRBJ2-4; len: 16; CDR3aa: CAWSSRRGEAKNIQYF; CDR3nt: TGTGCCTGGAGCTCGAGACGGGGGGAAGCCAAAAACATTCAGTACTTC
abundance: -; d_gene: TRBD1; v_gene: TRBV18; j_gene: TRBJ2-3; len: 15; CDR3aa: CASSTSTGSTDTQYF; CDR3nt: TGTGCCAGCTCAACTTCGACAGGGAGCACAGATACGCAGTATTTT
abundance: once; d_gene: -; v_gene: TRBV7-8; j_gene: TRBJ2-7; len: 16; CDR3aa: CASSSGVMGGDYEQYF; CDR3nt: TGTGCCAGCAGCTCTGGGGTGATGGGGGGAGACTACGAGCAGTACTTC
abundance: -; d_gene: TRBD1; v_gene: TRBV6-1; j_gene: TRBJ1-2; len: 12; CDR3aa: CASGDSPLGYTF; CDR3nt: TGTGCCAGCGGGGACAGCCCGCTTGGCTACACCTTC
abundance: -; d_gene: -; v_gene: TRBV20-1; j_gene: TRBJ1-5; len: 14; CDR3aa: CSARDSGYNQPQHF; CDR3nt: TGCAGTGCTAGAGACTCGGGGTACAATCAGCCCCAGCATTTT
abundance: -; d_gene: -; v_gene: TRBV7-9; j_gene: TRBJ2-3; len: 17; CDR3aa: CASNVMGGRQLTDTQYF; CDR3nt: TGTGCCAGCAACGTAATGGGTGGGCGGCAGTTAACAGATACGCAGTATTTT
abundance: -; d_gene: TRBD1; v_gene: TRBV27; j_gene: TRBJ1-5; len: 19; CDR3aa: CASNLPPAGTGYSNQPQHF; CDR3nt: TGTGCCAGCAACTTACCCCCCGCCGGGACAGGGTATAGCAATCAGCCCCAGCATTTT
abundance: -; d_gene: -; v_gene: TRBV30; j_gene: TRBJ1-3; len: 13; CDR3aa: CAWSSALVNTIYF; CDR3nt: TGTGCCTGGAGCTCAGCTCTGGTAAACACCATATATTTT
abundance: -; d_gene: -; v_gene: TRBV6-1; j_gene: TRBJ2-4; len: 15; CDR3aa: CASSGSGGAKNIQYF; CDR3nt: TGTGCCAGCAGTGGCTCCGGGGGAGCCAAAAACATTCAGTACTTC
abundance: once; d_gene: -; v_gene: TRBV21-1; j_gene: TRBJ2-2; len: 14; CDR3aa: CASPRAGGTGELFF; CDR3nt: TGTGCCAGCCCGAGGGCGGGGGGGACCGGGGAGCTGTTTTTT
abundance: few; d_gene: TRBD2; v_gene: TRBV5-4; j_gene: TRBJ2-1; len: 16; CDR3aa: CASSSVAGGGYNEQFF; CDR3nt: TGTGCCAGCAGCTCCGTAGCGGGGGGAGGCTACAATGAGCAGTTCTTC
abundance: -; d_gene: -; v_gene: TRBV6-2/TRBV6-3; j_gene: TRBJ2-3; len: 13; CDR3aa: CASSNRLADTQYF; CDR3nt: TGTGCCAGCAGTAACAGGCTTGCAGATACGCAGTATTTT
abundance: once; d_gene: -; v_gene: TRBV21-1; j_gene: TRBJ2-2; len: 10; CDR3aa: CASGQGELFF; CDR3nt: TGTGCCAGTGGACAGGGGGAGCTGTTTTTT
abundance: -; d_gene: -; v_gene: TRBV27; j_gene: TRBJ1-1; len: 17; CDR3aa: CASSLRAVGGAGSEAFF; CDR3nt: TGTGCCAGCAGTTTAAGGGCGGTGGGGGGGGCAGGGTCTGAAGCTTTCTTT
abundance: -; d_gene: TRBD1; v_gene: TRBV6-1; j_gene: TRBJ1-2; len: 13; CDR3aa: CASSLDRAYGYTF; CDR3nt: TGTGCCAGCAGCCTGGACAGGGCCTATGGCTACACCTTC
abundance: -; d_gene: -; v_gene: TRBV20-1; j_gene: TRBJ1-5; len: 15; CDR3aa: CSAVRPGGGNQPQHF; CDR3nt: TGCAGTGCCGTAAGACCGGGGGGGGGCAATCAGCCCCAGCATTTT
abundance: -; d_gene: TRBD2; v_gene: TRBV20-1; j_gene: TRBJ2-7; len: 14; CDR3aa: CSARWTSGGYEQYF; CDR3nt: TGCAGTGCTAGATGGACTAGCGGGGGCTACGAGCAGTACTTC
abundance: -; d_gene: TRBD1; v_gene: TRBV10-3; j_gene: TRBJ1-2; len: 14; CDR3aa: CAISRDREGYGYTF; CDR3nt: TGTGCCATCAGCCGGGACAGGGAGGGCTATGGCTACACCTTC
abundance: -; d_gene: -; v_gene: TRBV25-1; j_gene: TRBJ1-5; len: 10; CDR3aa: CACGNQPQHF; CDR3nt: TGTGCTTGCGGGAATCAGCCCCAGCATTTT
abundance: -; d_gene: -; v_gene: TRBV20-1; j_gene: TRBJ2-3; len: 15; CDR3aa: CSARALTGLSDTQYF; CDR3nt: TGCAGTGCTAGAGCCCTGACGGGCTTATCAGATACGCAGTATTTT
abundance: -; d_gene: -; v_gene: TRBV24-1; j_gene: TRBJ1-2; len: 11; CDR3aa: CATSGIGGYTF; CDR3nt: TGTGCCACCAGTGGCATTGGTGGCTACACCTTC
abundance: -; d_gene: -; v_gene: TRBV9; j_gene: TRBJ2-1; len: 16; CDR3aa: CASSVGWQPTYNEQFF; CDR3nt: TGTGCCAGCAGCGTAGGATGGCAGCCAACCTACAATGAGCAGTTCTTC
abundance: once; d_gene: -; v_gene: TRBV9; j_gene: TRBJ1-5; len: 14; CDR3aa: CASSGGDSNQPQHF; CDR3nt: TGTGCCAGCAGCGGAGGGGACAGCAATCAGCCCCAGCATTTT
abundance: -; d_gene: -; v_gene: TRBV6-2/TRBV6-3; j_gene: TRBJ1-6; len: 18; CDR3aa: CASSHPGHLSSYNSPLHF; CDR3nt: TGTGCCAGCAGCCACCCGGGACACCTGAGCTCCTATAATTCACCCCTCCACTTT
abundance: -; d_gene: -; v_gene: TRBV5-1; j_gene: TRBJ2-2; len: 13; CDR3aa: CASRPGDTGELFF; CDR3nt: TGCGCCAGCAGACCAGGGGACACCGGGGAGCTGTTTTTT